This entry describes one T cell receptor (beta chain). The antigen is unknown. The PCR had 60 Vbeta and 13 Jbeta primers. The table came from immunoSEQ multiplex PCR; TCRdb's copy has only in-frame clones and leaves some out. The sample yields approximately 220,000 clones, over 60% seen once. This specimen comes from a study of cytomegalovirus exposure and HLA in healthy donors. Germline values: CDR1 MGHDK, CDR2 SYGVNS. This CDR3 is 16 amino acids long. V lost 3 bases, J lost 8 bases, and 15 bases stayed unmatched. Study-level findings and limits: CMV antigen specificity was confirmed in vitro for three CMV-associated chains.

The rearrangement uses TRBV25-1 and TRBJ1-2; 7 bases line up with TRBD1. Sequenced input: PBMCs. This TCR was recovered from a male donor in good health and CMV-seronegative. CDR3 region: CASSDPRTGAVGGYTF. The DNA of the CDR3 is TGTGCCAGCAGTGATCCTAGGACAGGCGCAGTGGGGGGCTACACCTTC.